This T cell receptor beta chain was observed in a study of metastatic and nonmetastatic thyroid tumors (dated by TCRdb to 2019 to 2021). Study-wide context: For patients with malignant and with benign thyroid disease, the researchers compared repertoires between peripheral blood samples and tumor or nodule tissue samples. What the study reported, not specific to this receptor: In both blood and tumor samples, TCR beta diversity was reported to be significantly higher in malignant tumors than in benign nodules.

At least ten counts were recorded for this clone. This clone's antigen is unknown. No per-base quality is available; no much larger clone lies one base away. None of the patients had been given any treatment before thyroid surgery. Using T-cell receptor beta sequencing, the researchers looked back retrospectively at clinical samples from patients, gathered between about 2012 and 2019. The CDR3, from cysteine to phenylalanine, totals 16 residues. The DNA shown is the 48-base CDR3, in frame from base 1. V drops 0 bases and J drops 3 bases, leaving 16 bases in between. The germline V gene encodes CDR1 DFQATT and CDR2 SNEGSKA (reference sequence). Library method: PCR. Sequencing took place on an Illumina HiSeq 4000. High-throughput sequencing was used to profile the TCR beta-chain CDR3 region of each patient. The paper's processing steps were these. Drawing on CDR3 differences between clinicopathological groups, the researchers built a classifier meant to tell apart patients with distant-metastatic papillary thyroid cancer. The Shannon index was used to assess repertoire diversity, and the Morisita-Horn index was used to assess tumor-blood repertoire similarity. TCRdb reprocessed the public reads (quality trimming at Q25 with fastp, clone calling with MiXCR) and kept in-frame beta chains. The V and J calls were determined by TCRdb, not by the authors. For this sample there are around 18,000 clones; 25% to 30% appear just once. The biggest ten clones account for under 15% of the sample.

The TCR sequence derives from a female donor with papillary thyroid cancer or a benign thyroid nodule (not recorded which). Some clones in this sample may be carry-over from other donors' samples. Sequencing was done on a sample of tumor tissue. The V and J genes are TRBV20-1 and TRBJ2-3; the D region possibly corresponds to TRBD1 (6 bases align). The CDR3 in this case is CSARDPLGGETDTQYF. The DNA reads TGCAGTGCTAGAGATCCCCTAGGGGGAGAGACAGATACGCAGTATTTT.